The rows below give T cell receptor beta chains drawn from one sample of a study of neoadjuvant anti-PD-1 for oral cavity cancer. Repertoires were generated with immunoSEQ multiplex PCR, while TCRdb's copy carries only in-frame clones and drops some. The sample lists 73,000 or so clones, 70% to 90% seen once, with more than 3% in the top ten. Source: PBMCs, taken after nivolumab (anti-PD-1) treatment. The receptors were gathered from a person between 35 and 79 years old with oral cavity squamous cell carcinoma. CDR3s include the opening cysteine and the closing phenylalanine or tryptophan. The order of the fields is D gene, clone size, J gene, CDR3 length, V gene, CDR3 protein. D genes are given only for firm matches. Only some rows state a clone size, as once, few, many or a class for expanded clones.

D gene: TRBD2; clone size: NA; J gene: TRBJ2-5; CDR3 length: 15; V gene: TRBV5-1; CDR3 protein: CASSRTSGLQETQYF
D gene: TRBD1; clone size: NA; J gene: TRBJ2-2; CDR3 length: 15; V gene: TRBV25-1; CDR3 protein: CASSGTGGLSGELFF
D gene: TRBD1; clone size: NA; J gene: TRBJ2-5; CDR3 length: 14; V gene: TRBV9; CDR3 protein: CASSVGPGGETQYF
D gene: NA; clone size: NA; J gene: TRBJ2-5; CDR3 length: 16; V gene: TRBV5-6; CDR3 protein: CASSTALGTLQETQYF
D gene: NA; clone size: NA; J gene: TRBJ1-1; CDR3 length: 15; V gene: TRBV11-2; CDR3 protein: CASSLDASLGTEAFF
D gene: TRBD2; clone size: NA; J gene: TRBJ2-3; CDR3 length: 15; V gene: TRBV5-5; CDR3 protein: CASRPSGGSTDTQYF
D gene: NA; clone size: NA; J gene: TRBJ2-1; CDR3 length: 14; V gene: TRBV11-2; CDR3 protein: CASSSSSGRYEQFF
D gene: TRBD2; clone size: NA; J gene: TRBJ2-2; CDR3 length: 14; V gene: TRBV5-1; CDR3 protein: CASSPAGGTGELFF
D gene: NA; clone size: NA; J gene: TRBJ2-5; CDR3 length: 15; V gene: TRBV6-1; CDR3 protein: CASSEGPGVQETQYF
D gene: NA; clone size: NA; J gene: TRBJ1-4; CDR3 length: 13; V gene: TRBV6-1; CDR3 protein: CASSEAPDRRLFF
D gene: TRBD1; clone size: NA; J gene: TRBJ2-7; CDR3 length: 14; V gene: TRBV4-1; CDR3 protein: CASSQPDRAREQYF
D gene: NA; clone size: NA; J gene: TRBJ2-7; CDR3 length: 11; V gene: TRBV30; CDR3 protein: CAWGEGYEQYF
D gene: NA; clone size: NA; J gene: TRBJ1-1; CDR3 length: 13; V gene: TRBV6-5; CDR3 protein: CASRIRGAAEAFF
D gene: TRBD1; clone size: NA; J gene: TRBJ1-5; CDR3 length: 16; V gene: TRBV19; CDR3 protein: CASSIDPGQSNQPQHF
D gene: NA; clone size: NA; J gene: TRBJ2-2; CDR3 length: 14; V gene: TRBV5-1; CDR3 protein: CASREDRNTGELFF
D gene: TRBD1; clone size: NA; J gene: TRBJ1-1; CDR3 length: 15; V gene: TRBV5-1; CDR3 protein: CASSTLTGWNTEAFF
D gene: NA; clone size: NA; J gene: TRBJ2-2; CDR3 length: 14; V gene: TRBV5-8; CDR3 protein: CASSFGGNTGELFF
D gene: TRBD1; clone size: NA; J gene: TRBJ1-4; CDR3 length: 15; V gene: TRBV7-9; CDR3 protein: CASSPQTGDGEKLFF
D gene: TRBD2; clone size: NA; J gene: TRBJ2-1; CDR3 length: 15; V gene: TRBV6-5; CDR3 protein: CASMSAGGPLYEQFF
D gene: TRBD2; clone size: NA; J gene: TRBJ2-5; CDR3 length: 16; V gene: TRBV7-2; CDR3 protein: CASSFSGLAGGETQYF
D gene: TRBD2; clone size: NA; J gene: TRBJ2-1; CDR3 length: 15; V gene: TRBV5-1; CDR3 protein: CASTLSTSGYNEQFF
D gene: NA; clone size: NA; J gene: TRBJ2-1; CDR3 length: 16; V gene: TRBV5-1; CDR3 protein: CASSPSGRTGGNEQFF
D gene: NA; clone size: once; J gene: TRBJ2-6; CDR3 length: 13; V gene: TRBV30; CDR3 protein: CAWGGTGANVLTF
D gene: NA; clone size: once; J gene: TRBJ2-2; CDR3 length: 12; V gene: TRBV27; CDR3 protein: CASNGDTGELFF
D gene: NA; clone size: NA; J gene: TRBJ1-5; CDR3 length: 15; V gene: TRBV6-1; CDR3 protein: CASSPTSLANQPQHF
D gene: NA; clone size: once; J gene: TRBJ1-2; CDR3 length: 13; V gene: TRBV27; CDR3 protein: CASSSGLSSGYTF
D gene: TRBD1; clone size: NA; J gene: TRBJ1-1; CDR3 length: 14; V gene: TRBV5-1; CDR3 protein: CASKSGTVDTEAFF
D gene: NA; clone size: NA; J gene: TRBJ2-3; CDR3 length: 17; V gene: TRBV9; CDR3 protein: CASSLPPWGSLTDTQYF
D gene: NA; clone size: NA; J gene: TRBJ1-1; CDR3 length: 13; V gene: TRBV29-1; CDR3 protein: CSVRQGGSTEAFF
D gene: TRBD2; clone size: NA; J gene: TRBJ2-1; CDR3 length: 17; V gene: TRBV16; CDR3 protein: CASSQSIGTSGSNEQFF
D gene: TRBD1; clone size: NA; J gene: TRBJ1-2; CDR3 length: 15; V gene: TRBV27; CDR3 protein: CASSSPGQGNYGYTF
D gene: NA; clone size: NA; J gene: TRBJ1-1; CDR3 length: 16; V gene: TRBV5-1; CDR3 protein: CASSRAEGIMNTEAFF
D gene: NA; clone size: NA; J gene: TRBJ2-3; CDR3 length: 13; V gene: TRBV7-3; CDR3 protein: CASSLKGTDTQYF
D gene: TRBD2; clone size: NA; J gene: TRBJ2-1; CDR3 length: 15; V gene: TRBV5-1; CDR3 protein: CASSPLAGVYNEQFF
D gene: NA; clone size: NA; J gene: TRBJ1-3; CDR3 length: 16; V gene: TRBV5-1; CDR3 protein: CASSLDSPSSGNTIYF
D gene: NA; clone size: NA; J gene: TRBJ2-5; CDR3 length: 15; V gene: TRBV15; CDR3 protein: CATSRDPGYQETQYF
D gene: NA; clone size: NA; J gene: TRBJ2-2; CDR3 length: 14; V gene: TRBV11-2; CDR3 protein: CASSPGAAAGELFF
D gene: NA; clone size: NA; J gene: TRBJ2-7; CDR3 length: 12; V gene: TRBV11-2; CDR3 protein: CASSSSSYEQYF
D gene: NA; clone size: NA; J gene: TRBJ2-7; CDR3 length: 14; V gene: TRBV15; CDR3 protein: CATSRGVESYEQYF
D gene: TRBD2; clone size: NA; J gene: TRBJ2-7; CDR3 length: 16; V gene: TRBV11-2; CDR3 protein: CASSLAGGAQFYEQYF
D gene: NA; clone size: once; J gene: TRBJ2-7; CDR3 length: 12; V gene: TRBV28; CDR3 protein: CASRGILYEQYF
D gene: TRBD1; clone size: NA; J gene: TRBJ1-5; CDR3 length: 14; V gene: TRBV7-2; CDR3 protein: CASRDRGGDQPQHF
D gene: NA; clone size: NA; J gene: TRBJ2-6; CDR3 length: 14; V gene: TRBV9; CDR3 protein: CASSVGSGANVLTF
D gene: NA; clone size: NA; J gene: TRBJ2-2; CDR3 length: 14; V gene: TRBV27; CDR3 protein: CASRGLTEAGELFF
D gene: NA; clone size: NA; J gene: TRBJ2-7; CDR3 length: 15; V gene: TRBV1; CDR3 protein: CTSSQVEGQGYEQYF
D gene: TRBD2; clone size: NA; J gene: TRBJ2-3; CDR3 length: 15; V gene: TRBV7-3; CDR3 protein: CASSSGLAGSDTQYF
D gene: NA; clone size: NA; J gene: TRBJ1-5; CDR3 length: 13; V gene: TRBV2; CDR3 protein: CASRKEGNQPQHF
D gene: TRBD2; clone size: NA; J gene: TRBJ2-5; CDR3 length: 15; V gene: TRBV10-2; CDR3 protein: CASHSTSGRSETQYF
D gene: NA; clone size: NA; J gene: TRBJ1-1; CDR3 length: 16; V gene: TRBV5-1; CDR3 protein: CASSLTLGGEYTEAFF
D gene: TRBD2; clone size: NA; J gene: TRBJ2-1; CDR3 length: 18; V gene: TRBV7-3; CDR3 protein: CASSLNIASGTLVHEQFF
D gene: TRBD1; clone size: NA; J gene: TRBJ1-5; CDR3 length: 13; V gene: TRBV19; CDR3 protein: CASSMEGAQPQHF
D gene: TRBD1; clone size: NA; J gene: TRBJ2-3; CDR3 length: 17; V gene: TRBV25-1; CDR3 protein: CASRPTPGTGITDTQYF
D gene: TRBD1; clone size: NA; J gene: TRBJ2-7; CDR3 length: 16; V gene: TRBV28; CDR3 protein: CASSSYQRTGSYEQYF
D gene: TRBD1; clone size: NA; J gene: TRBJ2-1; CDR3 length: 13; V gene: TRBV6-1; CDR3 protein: CASWDRGVNEQFF
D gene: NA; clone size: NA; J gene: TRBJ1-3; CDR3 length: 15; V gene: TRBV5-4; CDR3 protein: CASQKDGSSGNTIYF